This TCR beta chain originates from a study of blood T cell repertoires in COVID-19. The overall study: The study drew acute and convalescent COVID-19 samples from the United States, Italy and Spain. T cells, B-cell-depleted T cells, or PBMCs provided the cDNA or gDNA that served as material.

The CDR3 runs 15 residues. Trimming at V came to 3 bases and at J to 7 bases, leaving 12 bases not matched to a gene. The V gene's germline CDR1 is SGDLS and CDR2 YYNGEE. Repertoires were generated with immunoSEQ multiplex PCR, while TCRdb's copy carries only in-frame clones and drops some. The sample carries about 360,000 clones, about 83% recorded once. The sequencing input was peripheral blood. This chain connects TRBV9 to TRBJ1-2; 7 positions agree with TRBD1. The sequence came from a man younger than 40 with active or convalescent COVID-19. The CDR3 reads CASSESTGVGSGYTF. CDR3 coding DNA: TGTGCCAGCAGCGAATCTACAGGGGTCGGTAGTGGCTACACCTTC.